The 6 T cell receptor beta chains below were found in one sample sequenced in a study of blood T cell repertoires in COVID-19. Sequenced by immunoSEQ multiplex PCR; TCRdb stores in-frame clones only, minus some. The sample lists over 300,000 clones, roughly 89% occurring once. Material: peripheral blood. Receptors originate from a man younger than 35 with active or convalescent COVID-19.

The chain's CDR3 is CASRPEVNTEAFF. Here the CDR3 DNA reads TGCGCCAGCAGACCGGAGGTCAACACTGAAGCTTTCTTT. The genes are TRBV5-1 and TRBJ1-1; no firm D call. Trimming removed 5 bases from V and 2 bases from J, with 10 bases in between. The length of the CDR3 is 13 residues. Germline CDR1 is SGHRS and CDR2 is YFSETQ.

This clone was recorded once. The chain combines TRBV3-1 (or the pseudogene TRBV3-2) with TRBJ2-3, with D unresolved. With 4 bases removed from V and 0 bases from J, the gap between germline ends came to 20 bases. Per the germline V gene, CDR1 is LGHDT and CDR2 is YNNKEL (reference sequence). The CDR3 length is 18 residues. CDR3 in amino acids: CASSLSASRSSSTDTQYF. DNA for the CDR3: TGTGCCAGCAGCCTTTCGGCCTCTAGGAGTTCTAGCACAGATACGCAGTATTTT.

This clone was recorded once. The chain uses TRBV9 and TRBJ1-1, with TRBD1 matching 7 bases. J lost 0 bases, V lost 2 bases, and 4 bases had no gene match. Germline-derived CDR1 and CDR2 are SGDLS and YYNGEE. This CDR3 has 15 amino acids. CDR3 sequence (DNA): TGTGCCAGCAGCGTGGATGGGACAGTGAACACTGAAGCTTTCTTT. Protein: CASSVDGTVNTEAFF.

The rearrangement uses TRBV6-4 and TRBJ2-1; D call uncertain. The CDR3 is 13 amino acids. Per the germline V gene, CDR1 is MRHNA and CDR2 is SNTAGT. Deletions cut 8 bases from V and 0 bases from J, with 8 bases between. Here the CDR3 reads CASARNSYNEQFF. CDR3 DNA: TGTGCCAGCGCTAGGAACTCCTACAATGAGCAGTTCTTC.

V usage is TRBV5-1 and J usage is TRBJ2-7, with a weak D call TRBD2 (5 bases). V gave up 4 bases and J gave up 0 bases, with 14 bases separating them. This CDR3 spans 15 amino acids. Germline-derived CDR1 and CDR2 are SGHRS and YFSETQ. Here the CDR3 reads CASSLRAESSYEQYF. The CDR3 coding sequence is TGCGCCAGCAGCCTGAGGGCGGAGAGCTCCTACGAGCAGTACTTC.

This rearrangement joins TRBV15 to TRBJ1-2; D is possibly TRBD1 (5 bases). Per germline, CDR1 LNHNV and CDR2 YYDKDF (reference sequence). V was shortened by 0 bases and J by 8 bases, with 19 bases between the two germline ends. This CDR3 region has 16 residues. The CDR3 nucleotides read TGTGCCACCAGCAGAGAAGGTGTGGGGGGTATGGTAGGCTACACCTTC. Amino acid sequence: CATSREGVGGMVGYTF.